This paragraph covers one T cell receptor (beta chain) sequence. Its target is not known. Assay used: immunoSEQ multiplex PCR; TCRdb lists only in-frame clones, some missing. The sample shows under 150,000 clones, around 89% of them seen only once. Germline V CDR1 and CDR2: SGHRS, YFSETQ. Trimming stripped 4 bases from V and 1 base from J, with 11 bases between. The CDR3 length is 14 residues. This specimen belongs to a study of T cell responses to AZD1222 COVID-19 vaccine. Overall study results and limits: Seropositivity was recorded at baseline in only a handful of AZD1222 recipients. Regions left unmutated in variants are reportedly the target of nearly half of spike-specific TCRs. Possibly, clonal diversity was underestimated; donors were largely white British and included more females. Spike-specific TCR breadth rose after two AZD1222 doses, and depth rose as well.

The sequencing used peripheral blood, collected on day 0 of MenACWY control vaccination. The rearrangement uses TRBV5-1 and TRBJ1-1; TRBD1 is a possible D gene (6 bases). This TCR was recovered from an adult in good health. The CDR3 DNA sequence: TGCGCCAGCAGCCCCGGACAGCCGAACACTGAAGCTTTCTTT. It specifies CASSPGQPNTEAFF.